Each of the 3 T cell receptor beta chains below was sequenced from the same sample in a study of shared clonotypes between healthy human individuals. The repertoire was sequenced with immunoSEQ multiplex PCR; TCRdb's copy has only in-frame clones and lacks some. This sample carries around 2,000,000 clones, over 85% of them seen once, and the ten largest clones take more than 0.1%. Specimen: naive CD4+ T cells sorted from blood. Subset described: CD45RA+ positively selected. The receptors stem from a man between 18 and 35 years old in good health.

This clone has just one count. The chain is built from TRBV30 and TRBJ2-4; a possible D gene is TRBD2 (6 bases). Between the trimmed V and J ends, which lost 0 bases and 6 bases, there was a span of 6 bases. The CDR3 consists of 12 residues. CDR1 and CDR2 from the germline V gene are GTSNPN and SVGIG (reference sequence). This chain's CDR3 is CAWSVGGNIQYF. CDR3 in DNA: TGTGCCTGGAGTGTGGGGGGAAACATTCAGTACTTC.

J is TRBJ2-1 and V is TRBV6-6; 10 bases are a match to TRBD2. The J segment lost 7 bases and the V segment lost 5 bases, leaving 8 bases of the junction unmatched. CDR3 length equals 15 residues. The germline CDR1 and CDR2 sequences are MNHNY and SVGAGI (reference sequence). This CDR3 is CASSTERGGRNEQFF. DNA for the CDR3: TGTGCCAGCAGTACTGAGCGGGGGGGCCGAAATGAGCAGTTCTTC.

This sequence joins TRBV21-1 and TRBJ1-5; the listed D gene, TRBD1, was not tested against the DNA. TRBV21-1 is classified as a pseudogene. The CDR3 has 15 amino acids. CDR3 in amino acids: CASTGTLRGNQPQHF. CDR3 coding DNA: TGTGCCAGCACAGGGACACTAAGGGGCAATCAGCCCCAGCATTTT.